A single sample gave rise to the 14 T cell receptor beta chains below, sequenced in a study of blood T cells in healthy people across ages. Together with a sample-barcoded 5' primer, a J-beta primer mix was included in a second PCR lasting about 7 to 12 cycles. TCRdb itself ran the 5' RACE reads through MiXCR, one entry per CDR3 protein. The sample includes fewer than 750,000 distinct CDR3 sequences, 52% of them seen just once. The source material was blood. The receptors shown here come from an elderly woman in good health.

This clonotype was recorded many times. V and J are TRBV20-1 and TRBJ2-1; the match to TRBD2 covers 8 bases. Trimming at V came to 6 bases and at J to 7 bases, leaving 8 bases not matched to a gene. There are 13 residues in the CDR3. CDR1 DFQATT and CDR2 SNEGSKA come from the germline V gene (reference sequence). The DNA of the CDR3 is TGCAGTGCGGGGCGGGGGGTGGGGAATGAGCAGTTCTTC. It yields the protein CSAGRGVGNEQFF.

The CDR3 protein is CASSPSDPEGYGYTF. The CDR3 DNA sequence: TGTGCCAGCAGCCCTTCGGACCCCGAGGGCTATGGCTACACCTTC. V gene TRBV4-2 combines with J gene TRBJ1-2; D is undetermined. This CDR3 spans 15 amino acids. The V end was cut by 4 bases, the J end by 4 bases, with 16 bases between. Germline CDR1 LGHNA, CDR2 YNFKEQ.

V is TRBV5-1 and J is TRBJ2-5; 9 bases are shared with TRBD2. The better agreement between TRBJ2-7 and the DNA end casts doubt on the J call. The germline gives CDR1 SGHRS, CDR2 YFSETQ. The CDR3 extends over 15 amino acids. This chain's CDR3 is CASSLAGLALGEQYF. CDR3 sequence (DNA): TGCGCCAGCAGCTTGGCGGGACTAGCTCTCGGCGAGCAGTACTTC.

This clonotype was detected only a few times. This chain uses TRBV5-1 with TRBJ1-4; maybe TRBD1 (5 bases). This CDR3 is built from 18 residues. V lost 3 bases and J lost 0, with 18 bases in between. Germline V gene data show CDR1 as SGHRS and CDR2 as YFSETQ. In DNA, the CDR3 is TGCGCCAGCAGCTCGGCTGGGGGAGCCCATGCAACTAATGAAAAACTGTTTTTT. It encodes CASSSAGGAHATNEKLFF.

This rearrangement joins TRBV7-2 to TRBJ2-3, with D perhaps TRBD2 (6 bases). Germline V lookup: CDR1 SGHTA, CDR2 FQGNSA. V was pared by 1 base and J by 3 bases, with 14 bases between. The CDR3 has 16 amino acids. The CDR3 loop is CASSLVEGTLTDTQYF. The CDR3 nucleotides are TGTGCCAGCAGCTTAGTGGAGGGAACACTGACAGATACGCAGTATTTT.

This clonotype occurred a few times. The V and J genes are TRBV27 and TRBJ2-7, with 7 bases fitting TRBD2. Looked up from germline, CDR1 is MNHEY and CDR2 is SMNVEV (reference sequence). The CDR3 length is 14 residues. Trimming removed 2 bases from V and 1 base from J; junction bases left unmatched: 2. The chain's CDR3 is CASSLDGRSYEQYF. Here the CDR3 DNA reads TGTGCCAGCAGTTTAGACGGGAGGTCCTACGAGCAGTACTTC.

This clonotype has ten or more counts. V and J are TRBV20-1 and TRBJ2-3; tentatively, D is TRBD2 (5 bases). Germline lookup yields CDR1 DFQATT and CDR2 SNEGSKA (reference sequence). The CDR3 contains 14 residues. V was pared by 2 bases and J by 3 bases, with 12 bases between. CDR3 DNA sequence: TGCAGTGCTAGACCTGGGAGTACAACAGATACGCAGTATTTT. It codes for CSARPGSTTDTQYF.

The CDR3 DNA reads TGCAGTGCTGGTCGACAGGGGGCTGGTGAGCAGTACTTC. Translating gives CSAGRQGAGEQYF. The genes are TRBV20-1 and TRBJ2-7, with 10 positions matching TRBD1. CDR1 DFQATT and CDR2 SNEGSKA come from the germline V gene (reference sequence). V lost 5 bases, J lost 7 bases, and 8 bases stayed unmatched. The length of the CDR3 is 13 residues.

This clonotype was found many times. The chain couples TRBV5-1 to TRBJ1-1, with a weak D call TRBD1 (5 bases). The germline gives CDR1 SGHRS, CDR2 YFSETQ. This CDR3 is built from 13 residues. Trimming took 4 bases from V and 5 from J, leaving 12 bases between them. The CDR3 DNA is TGCGCCAGCAGCCGCTTTGGGGGGACTGAAGCTTTCTTT. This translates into CASSRFGGTEAFF. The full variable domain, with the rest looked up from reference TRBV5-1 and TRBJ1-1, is KAGVTQTPRYLIKTRGQQVTLSCSPISGHRSVSWYQQTPGQGLQFLFEYFSETQRNKGNFPGRFSGRQFSNSRSEMNVSTLELGDSALYLCASSRFGGTEAFFGQGTRLTVV.

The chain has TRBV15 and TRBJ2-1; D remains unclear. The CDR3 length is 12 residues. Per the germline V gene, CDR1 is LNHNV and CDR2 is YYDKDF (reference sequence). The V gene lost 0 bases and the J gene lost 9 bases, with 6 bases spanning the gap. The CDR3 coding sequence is TGTGCCACCAGCAGAGATCACAGTGAGCAGTTCTTC. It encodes CATSRDHSEQFF.

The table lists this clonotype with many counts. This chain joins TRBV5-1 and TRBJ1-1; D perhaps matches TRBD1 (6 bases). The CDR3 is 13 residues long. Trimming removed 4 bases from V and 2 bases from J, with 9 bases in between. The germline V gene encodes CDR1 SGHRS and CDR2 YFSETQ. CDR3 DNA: TGCGCCAGCAGCGGGGGCTATAACACTGAAGCTTTCTTT. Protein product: CASSGGYNTEAFF.

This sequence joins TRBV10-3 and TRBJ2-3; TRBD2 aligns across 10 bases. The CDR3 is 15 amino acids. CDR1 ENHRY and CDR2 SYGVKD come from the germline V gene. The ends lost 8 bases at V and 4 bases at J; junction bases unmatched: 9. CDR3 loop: CAIGGSSGGADTQYF. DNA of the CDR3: TGTGCCATCGGAGGGAGCAGCGGGGGGGCAGATACGCAGTATTTT.

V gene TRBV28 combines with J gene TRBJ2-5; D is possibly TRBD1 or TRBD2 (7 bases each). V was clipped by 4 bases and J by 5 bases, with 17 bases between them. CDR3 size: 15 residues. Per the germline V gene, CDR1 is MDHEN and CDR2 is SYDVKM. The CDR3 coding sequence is TGTGCCAGCAGTTCACCACAGGGGCGGGGGGAGACCCAGTACTTC. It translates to CASSSPQGRGETQYF.

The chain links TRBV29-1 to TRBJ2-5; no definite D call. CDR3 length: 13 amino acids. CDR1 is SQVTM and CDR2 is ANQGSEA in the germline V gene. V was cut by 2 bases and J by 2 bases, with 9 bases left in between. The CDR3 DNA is TGCAGCGTTGAACAACAGACTCAAGAGACCCAGTACTTC. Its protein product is CSVEQQTQETQYF.